This paragraph covers one TCR beta chain sequence. What it binds is not known. The CDR3 covers 17 residues. The V end lost 0 bases, the J end lost 3 bases, and 18 bases lay between the germline ends. Germline V gene lookup returns CDR1 SGHRS and CDR2 YFSETQ. Libraries were prepared by immunoSEQ multiplex PCR; TCRdb keeps only in-frame clonotypes and omits some of them. The data show about 110,000 clones, 70% to 90% seen once. This specimen comes from a study of T cell responses to AZD1222 COVID-19 vaccine. Study-wide results and caveats: Donors were largely white British and mainly female; clonal diversity was possibly underestimated. Nearly half of spike-specific TCRs reportedly target variant regions that are unmutated in the B.1.351 and B.1.1.7 variants.

The sample here was peripheral blood, taken 28 days after the second AZD1222 dose. The receptor was derived from an adult who received the AZD1222 COVID-19 vaccine. V gene TRBV5-1 combines with J gene TRBJ1-1; D unresolved. This chain's CDR3 is CASSLASYLGEDTEAFF. The CDR3 DNA sequence: TGCGCCAGCAGCTTGGCTAGTTATTTGGGAGAGGACACTGAAGCTTTCTTT.